This T cell receptor beta chain was identified during a study of T cell responses to AZD1222 COVID-19 vaccine. In the study overall: Timing groups of about 4 and about 12 weeks for second doses were pooled.

Generated by immunoSEQ multiplex PCR, the TCRdb table keeps only in-frame clones and is missing some. The data hold 130,000 to 150,000 clones, with over 85% observed a single time. Concerning this clone itself: What it binds is not known.

The CDR3 contains 13 residues. Germline V CDR1 and CDR2: SGHDN, FVKESK. The V and J ends lost 1 base and 7 bases respectively, with 10 bases between them. Study conclusions and caveats: With dominance at 160-218 and 743-854, vaccine-associated CD4 TCRs spanned spike. White British people made up most donors, females outnumbered males, and clonal diversity was possibly underestimated. Repertoire sampling occurred only after the peak T cell response.

The source of this sequence is an adult in good health. The sequenced sample was peripheral blood, obtained on day 0 of AZD1222 vaccination. V usage is TRBV14 and J usage is TRBJ1-1; maybe TRBD1 (5 bases). In DNA form, the CDR3 reads TGTGCCAGCAGCCAAGTCGAGCAGGGTGAAGCTTTCTTT. Translating it yields CASSQVEQGEAFF. The full variable domain, in which reference TRBV14 and TRBJ1-1 provide the parts outside the CDR3, is EAGVTQFPSHSVIEKGQTVTLRCDPISGHDNLYWYRRVMGKEIKFLLHFVKESKQDESGMPNNRFLAERTGGTYSTLKVQPAELEDSGVYFCASSQVEQGEAFFGQGTRLTVV.